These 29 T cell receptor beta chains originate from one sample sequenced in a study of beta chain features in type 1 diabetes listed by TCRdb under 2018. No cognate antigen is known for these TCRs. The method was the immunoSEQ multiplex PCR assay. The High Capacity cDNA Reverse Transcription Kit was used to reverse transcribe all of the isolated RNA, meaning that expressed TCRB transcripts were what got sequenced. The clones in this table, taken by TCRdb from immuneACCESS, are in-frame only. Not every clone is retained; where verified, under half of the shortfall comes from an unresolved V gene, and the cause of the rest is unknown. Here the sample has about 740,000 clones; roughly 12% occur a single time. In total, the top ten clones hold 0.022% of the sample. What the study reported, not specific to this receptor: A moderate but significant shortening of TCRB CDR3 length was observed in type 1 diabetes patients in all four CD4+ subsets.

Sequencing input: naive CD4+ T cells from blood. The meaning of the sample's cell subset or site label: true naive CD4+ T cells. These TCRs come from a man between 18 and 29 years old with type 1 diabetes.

CDR3 nucleotides: TGCGCCAGCAGCCCCCGGGGTCGGCAGCTCCAAGAGACCCAGTACTTC. It is translated as CASSPRGRQLQETQYF. V and J are TRBV5-1 and TRBJ2-5; TRBD2 might be the D (5 bases). Trimming took 4 bases from V and 1 from J, leaving 17 bases between them. This CDR3 spans 16 amino acids. The germline V gene has CDR1 SGHRS and CDR2 YFSETQ.

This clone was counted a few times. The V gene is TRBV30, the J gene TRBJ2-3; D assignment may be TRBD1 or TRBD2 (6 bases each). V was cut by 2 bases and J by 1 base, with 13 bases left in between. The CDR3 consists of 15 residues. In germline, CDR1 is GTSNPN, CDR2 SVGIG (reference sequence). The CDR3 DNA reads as TGTGCCTGGAGTTTACAGGGAGGAGGCACAGATACGCAGTATTTT. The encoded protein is CAWSLQGGGTDTQYF.

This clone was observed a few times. The CDR3 DNA follows: TGTGCCAGCAGCCTCGGGACTGGGTCAGCAGAGCAGTACTTC. The encoded protein is CASSLGTGSAEQYF. J is TRBJ2-7 and V is TRBV7-9; perhaps TRBD2 as D (6 bases). Germline values: CDR1 SEHNR, CDR2 FQNEAQ (reference sequence). The CDR3 covers 14 residues. V was trimmed by 5 bases and J by 7 bases, leaving 18 bases between them.

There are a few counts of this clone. Here the CDR3 DNA reads TGCGCCAGCAGCTTGGAGTTTGCGGGCTACACCTTC. Its translation is CASSLEFAGYTF. J is TRBJ1-2 and V is TRBV5-1; no definite D call. Germline V gene sequence: CDR1 SGHRS, CDR2 YFSETQ. V lost 0 bases to trimming and J lost 8 bases, with 8 bases between them. The CDR3 extends over 12 amino acids. The whole variable domain, remainder taken from reference TRBV5-1 and TRBJ1-2, is KAGVTQTPRYLIKTRGQQVTLSCSPISGHRSVSWYQQTPGQGLQFLFEYFSETQRNKGNFPGRFSGRQFSNSRSEMNVSTLELGDSALYLCASSLEFAGYTFGSGTRLTVV.

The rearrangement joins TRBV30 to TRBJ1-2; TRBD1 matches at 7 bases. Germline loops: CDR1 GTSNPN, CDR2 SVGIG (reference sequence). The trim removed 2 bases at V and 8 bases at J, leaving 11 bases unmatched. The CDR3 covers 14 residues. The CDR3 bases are TGTGCCTGGAGTTTTCTAAAGGGGGCGCGAGGCTACACCTTC. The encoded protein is CAWSFLKGARGYTF.

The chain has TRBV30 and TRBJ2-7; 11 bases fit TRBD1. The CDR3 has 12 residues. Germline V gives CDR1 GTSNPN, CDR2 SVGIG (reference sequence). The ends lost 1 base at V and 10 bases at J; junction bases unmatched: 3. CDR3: CAWSGGQGEQYF. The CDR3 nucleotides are TGTGCCTGGAGTGGGGGACAGGGGGAACAGTACTTC.

The CDR3 spells CASSVEDSGGFSYNEQFF. CDR3 nucleotide sequence: TGTGCCAGCAGCGTAGAAGATAGCGGGGGGTTCTCCTACAATGAGCAGTTCTTC. This chain connects TRBV9 to TRBJ2-1, with 10 positions matching TRBD2. The V gene end was trimmed by 0 bases and the J gene end by 0 bases; junction bases not matched to a gene: 6. Germline loops: CDR1 SGDLS, CDR2 YYNGEE. The CDR3 is 18 residues long.

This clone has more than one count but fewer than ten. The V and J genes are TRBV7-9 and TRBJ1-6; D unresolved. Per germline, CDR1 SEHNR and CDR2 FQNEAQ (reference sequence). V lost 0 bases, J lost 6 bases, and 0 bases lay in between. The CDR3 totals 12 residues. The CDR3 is CASSLANSPLHF. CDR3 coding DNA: TGTGCCAGCAGCTTAGCTAATTCACCCCTCCACTTT.

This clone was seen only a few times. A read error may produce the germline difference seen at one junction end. The CDR3 is CASSLSGSTYNEQFF. The CDR3 DNA reads as TGTGCTAGCAGCTTATCCGGGTCTACCTACAATGAGCAGTTCTTC. J is TRBJ2-1 and V is TRBV7-7; D not resolved. Germline loops: CDR1 SSHAT, CDR2 FNYEAQ (reference sequence). This CDR3 comprises 15 residues.

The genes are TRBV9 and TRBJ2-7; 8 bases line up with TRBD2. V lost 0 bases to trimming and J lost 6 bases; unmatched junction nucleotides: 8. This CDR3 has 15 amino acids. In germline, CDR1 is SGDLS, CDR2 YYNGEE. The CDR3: CASSVGLASVLEQYF. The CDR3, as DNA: TGTGCCAGCAGCGTAGGACTAGCGAGCGTCCTCGAGCAGTACTTC.

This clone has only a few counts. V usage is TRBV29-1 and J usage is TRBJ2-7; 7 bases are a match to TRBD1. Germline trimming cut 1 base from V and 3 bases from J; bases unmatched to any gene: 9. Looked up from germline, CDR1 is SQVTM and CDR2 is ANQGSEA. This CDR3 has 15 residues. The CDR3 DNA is TGCAGCGTTGAAGGGGCCCGAGGGGGCCTCTACGAGCAGTACTTC. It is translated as CSVEGARGGLYEQYF.

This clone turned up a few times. CDR3 bases: TGTGCCAGCAGCTTAAATATACTAGGGACGGATACGCAGTATTTT. It translates to CASSLNILGTDTQYF. This chain uses TRBV11-2 with TRBJ2-3; D may be TRBD1 or TRBD2 (5 bases each). Germline assignment: CDR1 SGHAT and CDR2 FQNNGV. The CDR3 has 15 amino acids. The V end was cut by 2 bases, the J end by 6 bases, with 15 bases between.

Written as DNA, the CDR3 is TGTGCCAGTACCTCCCGCGGACAGGGATCGGGAGAGACCCAGTACTTC. Amino acids: CASTSRGQGSGETQYF. The chain recombines TRBV19 with TRBJ2-5; 8 bases line up with TRBD1. The trim removed 7 bases at V and 4 bases at J, leaving 14 bases unmatched. This CDR3 is built from 16 residues. Germline V gene lookup returns CDR1 LNHDA and CDR2 SQIVND (reference sequence).

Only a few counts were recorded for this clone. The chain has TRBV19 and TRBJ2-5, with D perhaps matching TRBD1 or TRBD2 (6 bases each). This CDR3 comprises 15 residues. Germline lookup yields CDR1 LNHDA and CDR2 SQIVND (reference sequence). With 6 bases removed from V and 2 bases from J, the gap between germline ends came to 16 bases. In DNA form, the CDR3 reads TGTGCCAGTAGACAACGGGGGCGGGGACAAGAGACCCAGTACTTC. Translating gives CASRQRGRGQETQYF.

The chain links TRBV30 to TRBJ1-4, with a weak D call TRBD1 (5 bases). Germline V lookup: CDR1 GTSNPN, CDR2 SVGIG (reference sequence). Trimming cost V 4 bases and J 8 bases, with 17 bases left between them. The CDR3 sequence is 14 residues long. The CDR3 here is CAWNLAFGDEKLFF. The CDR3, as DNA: TGTGCCTGGAATCTGGCTTTTGGGGACGAAAAACTGTTTTTT.

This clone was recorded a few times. The CDR3 DNA reads as TGTGCCAGCAGCTTGCAGGGGCGTGCCTACAATGAGCAGTTCTTC. Translation gives CASSLQGRAYNEQFF. This chain connects TRBV7-9 to TRBJ2-1; TRBD1 is a possible D gene (6 bases). The germline gives CDR1 SEHNR, CDR2 FQNEAQ (reference sequence). The V end was cut by 3 bases, the J end by 2 bases, with 11 bases between. The CDR3 totals 15 residues.

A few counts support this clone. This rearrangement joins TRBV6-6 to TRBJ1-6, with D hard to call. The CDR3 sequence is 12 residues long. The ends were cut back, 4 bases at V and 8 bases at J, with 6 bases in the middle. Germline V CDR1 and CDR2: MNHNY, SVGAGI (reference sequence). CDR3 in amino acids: CASSSSDSPLHF. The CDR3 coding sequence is TGTGCCAGCAGTTCCTCAGATTCACCCCTCCACTTT.

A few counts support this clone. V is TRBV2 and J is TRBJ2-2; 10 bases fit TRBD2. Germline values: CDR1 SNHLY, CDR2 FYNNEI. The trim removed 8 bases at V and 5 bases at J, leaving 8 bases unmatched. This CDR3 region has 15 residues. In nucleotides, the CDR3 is TGTGCCAGCGAGCTAGCGGGGGCCCTAACCGGGGAGCTGTTTTTT. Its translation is CASELAGALTGELFF.

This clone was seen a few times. The CDR3 DNA reads TGTGCCAGCAGCCTAGGACAGGAGACTAGCACAGATACGCAGTATTTT. Amino acid sequence: CASSLGQETSTDTQYF. This chain joins TRBV7-8 and TRBJ2-3; 7 positions match TRBD1. CDR3 size: 16 residues. J gave up 0 bases and V 5 bases, and 8 bases lay outside the gene matches. Germline V gene lookup returns CDR1 SGHVS and CDR2 FQNEAQ. The full variable domain, completed using reference TRBV7-8 and TRBJ2-3, is GAGVSQSPRYKVAKRGQDVALRCDPISGHVSLFWYQQALGQGPEFLTYFQNEAQLDKSGLPSDRFFAERPEGSVSTLKIQRTQQEDSAVYLCASSLGQETSTDTQYFGPGTRLTVL.

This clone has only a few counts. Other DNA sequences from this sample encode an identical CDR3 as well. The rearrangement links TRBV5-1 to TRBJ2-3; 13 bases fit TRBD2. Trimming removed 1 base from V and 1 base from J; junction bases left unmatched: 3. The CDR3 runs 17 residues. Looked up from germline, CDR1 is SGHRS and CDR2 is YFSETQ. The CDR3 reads CASSLWTSGGRTDTQYF. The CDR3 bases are TGCGCCAGCAGCTTGTGGACTAGCGGGGGTCGCACAGATACGCAGTATTTT.

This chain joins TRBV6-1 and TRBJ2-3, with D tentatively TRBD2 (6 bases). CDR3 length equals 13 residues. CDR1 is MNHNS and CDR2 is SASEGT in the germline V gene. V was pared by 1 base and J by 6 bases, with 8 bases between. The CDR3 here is CASSEGDWDTQYF. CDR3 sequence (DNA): TGTGCCAGCAGTGAAGGGGACTGGGATACGCAGTATTTT.

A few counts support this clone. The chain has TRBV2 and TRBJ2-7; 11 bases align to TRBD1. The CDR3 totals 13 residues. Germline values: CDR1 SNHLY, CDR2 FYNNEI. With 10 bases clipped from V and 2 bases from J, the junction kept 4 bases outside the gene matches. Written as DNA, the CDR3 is TGTGCCACTGGGGGACAGGGGGCCTACGAGCAGTACTTC. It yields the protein CATGGQGAYEQYF. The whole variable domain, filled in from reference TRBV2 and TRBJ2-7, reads EPEVTQTPSHQVTQMGQEVILRCVPISNHLYFYWYRQILGQKVEFLVSFYNNEISEKSEIFDDQFSVERPDGSNFTLKIRSTKLEDSAMYFCATGGQGAYEQYFGPGTRLTVT.

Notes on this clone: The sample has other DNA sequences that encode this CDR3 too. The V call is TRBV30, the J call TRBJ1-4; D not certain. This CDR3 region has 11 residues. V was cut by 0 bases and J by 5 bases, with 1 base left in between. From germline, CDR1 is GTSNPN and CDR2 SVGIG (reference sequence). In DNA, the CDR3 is TGTGCCTGGAGTGTGAATGAAAAACTGTTTTTT. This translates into CAWSVNEKLFF.

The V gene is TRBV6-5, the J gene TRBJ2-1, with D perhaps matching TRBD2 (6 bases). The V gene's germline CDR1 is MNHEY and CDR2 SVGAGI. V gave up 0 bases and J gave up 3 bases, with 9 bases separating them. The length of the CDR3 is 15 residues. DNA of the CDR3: TGTGCCAGCAGTTACTCTTCCGGGAGCTACAATGAGCAGTTCTTC. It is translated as CASSYSSGSYNEQFF.

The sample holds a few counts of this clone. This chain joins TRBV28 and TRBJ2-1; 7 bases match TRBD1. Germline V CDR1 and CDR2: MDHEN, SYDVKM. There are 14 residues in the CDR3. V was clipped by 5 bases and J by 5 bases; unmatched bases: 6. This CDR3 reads CASSPADRHNEQFF. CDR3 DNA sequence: TGTGCCAGCAGTCCCGCGGACAGGCACAATGAGCAGTTCTTC.

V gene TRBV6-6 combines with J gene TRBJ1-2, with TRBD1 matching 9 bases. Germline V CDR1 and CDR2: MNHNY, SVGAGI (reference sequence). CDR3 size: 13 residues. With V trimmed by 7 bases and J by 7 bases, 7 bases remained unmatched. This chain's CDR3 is CASTVGQGLGYTF. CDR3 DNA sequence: TGTGCCAGCACCGTGGGACAGGGCCTTGGCTACACCTTC.

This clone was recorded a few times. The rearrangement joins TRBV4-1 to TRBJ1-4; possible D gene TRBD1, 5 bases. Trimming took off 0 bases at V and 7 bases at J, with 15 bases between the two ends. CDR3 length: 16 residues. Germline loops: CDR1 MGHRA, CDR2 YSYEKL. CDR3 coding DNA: TGCGCCAGCAGCCAAGATCCCCCAGGGTTGGGTGAAAAACTGTTTTTT. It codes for CASSQDPPGLGEKLFF.

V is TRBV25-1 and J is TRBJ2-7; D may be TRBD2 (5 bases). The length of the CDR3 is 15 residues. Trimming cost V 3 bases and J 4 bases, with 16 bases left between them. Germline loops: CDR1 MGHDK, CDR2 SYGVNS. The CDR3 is CASSDSVEESYEQYF. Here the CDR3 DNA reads TGTGCCAGCAGTGATTCCGTGGAGGAGTCATACGAGCAGTACTTC.

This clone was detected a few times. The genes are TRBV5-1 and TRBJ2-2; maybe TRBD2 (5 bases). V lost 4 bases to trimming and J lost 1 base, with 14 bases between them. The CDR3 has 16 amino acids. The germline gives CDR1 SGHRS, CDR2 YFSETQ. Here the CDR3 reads CASSQLRGGNTGELFF. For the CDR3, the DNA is TGCGCCAGCAGCCAACTGCGAGGAGGGAACACCGGGGAGCTGTTTTTT.